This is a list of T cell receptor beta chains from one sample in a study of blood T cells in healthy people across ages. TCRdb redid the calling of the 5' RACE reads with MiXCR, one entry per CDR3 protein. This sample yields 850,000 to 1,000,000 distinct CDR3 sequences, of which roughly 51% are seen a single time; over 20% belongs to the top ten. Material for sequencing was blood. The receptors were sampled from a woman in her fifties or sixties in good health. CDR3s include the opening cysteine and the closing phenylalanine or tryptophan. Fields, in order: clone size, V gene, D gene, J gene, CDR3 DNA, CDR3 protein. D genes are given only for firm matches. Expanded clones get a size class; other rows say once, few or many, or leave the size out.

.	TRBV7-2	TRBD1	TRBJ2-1	TGTGCCAGCAGCCCGGACAGGGGGGATGAGCAGTTCTTC	CASSPDRGDEQFF
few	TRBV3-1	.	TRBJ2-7	TGTGCCAGCAGCCTTGACTGGGCGGCCTACGAGCAGTACTTC	CASSLDWAAYEQYF
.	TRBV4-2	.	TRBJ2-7	TGTGCCAGCAGCCAAGAATACAGAGCCTACGAGCAGTACTTC	CASSQEYRAYEQYF
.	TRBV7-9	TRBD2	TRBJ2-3	TGTGCCAGCAGCTTACGGCGACAGCTAGCGGAGGCAGATACGCAGTATTTT	CASSLRRQLAEADTQYF
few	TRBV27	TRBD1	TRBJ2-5	TGTGCCAGCAGTTTGGGACAGGGTTCATCGATGGAGACCCAGTACTTC	CASSLGQGSSMETQYF
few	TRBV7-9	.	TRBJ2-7	TGTGCCAGCAGCTTAGTGGCGGGACCGTACGAGCAGTACTTC	CASSLVAGPYEQYF
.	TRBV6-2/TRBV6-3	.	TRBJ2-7	TGTGCCAGCAGTTACGCCGACGGACCCTACGAGCAGTACTTC	CASSYADGPYEQYF
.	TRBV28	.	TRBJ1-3	TGTGCCAGCAGCCGACGTCAGGGAGAGGGCTCTGGAAACACCATATATTTT	CASSRRQGEGSGNTIYF
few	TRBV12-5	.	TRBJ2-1	TGTGCTAGTGGTGGACAGTCCAATGAGCAGTTCTTC	CASGGQSNEQFF
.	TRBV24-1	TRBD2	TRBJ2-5	TGTGCCACCAGTGACCCCATGAGGGAGGGGTATCAAGAGACCCAGTACTTC	CATSDPMREGYQETQYF
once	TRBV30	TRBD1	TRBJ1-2	TGTGCCTGGAGTCCAGGGGGCGGCTATGGCCACACCTTC	CAWSPGGGYGHTF
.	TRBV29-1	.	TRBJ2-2	TGCAGCGTCGCCAAGACTAACACCGGGGAGCTGTTTTTT	CSVAKTNTGELFF
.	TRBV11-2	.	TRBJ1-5	TGTGCCAGCAGCTTAGAGAGGGATCAGCCCCAGCATTTT	CASSLERDQPQHF
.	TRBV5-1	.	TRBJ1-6	TGCGCCAGCAGCACCGGGGCGGTGAATTCACCCCTCCACTTT	CASSTGAVNSPLHF
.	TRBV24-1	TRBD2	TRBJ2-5	TGTGCCACTAGTCCGGGGCTTAGCGGGAGTAACGGCGAGACCCAGTACTTC	CATSPGLSGSNGETQYF
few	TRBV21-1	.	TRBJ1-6	TGTGCCAGCAGCAAACGGGACAGGGGATCTTCCTATAATTCACCCCTCCACTTT	CASSKRDRGSSYNSPLHF
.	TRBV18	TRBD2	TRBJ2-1	TGTGCCAGCCGTGGGCTAGCGGGAGCGGATGAGCAGTTCTTC	CASRGLAGADEQFF
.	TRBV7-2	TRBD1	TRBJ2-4	TGTGCCAGCAGCTTAGTAGGGACAGGGAGAGGGGAGCAGTACTTC	CASSLVGTGRGEQYF
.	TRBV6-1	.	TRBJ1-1	TGTGCCAGCAGTGACAATCCCAGGGGATCCGAAGCTTTCTTT	CASSDNPRGSEAFF
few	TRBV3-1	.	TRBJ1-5	TGTGCCAGCAGCCAAGGTCGGTCGCGTCAGCCCCAGCATTTT	CASSQGRSRQPQHF
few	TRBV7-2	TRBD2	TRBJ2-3	TGTGCCAGCAGCTCCCGGACTAGCGGGTTCCCCACAGATACGCAGTATTTT	CASSSRTSGFPTDTQYF
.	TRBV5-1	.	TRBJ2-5	TGCGCCAGCGGGCCTAGCGTTCAAGAGACCCAGTACTTC	CASGPSVQETQYF
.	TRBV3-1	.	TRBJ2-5	TGTGCCAGCAGCCAGAAAGATCCTTTAAAAGAGACCCAGTACTTC	CASSQKDPLKETQYF
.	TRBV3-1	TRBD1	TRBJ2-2	TGTGCCAGCAGCACGACAGGGTACACCGGGGAGCTGTTTTTT	CASSTTGYTGELFF
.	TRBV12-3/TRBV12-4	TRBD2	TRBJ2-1	TGTGCCAGCAGCCCTTCCTGGACTAGCGGGTACAATGAGCAGTTCTTC	CASSPSWTSGYNEQFF
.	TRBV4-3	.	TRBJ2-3	TGCGCCAGCAGCCAAGGCTGGAGCGCCGGCCGGAATACGCAGTATTTT	CASSQGWSAGRNTQYF
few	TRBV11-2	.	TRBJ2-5	TGTGCCAGCAGCCCCGTCGCGGGGAACTCCGCGCAGTACTTC	CASSPVAGNSAQYF
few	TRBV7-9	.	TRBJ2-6	TGTGCCAGCAGCCCTAATCTGGGGTCTGGGGCCAACGTCCTGACTTTC	CASSPNLGSGANVLTF
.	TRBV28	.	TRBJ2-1	TGTGCCAGCCATGGGGACCCTTCCTACAATGAGCAGTTCTTC	CASHGDPSYNEQFF
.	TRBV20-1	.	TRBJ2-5	TGCAGTGCCCAAATCAGCCCCGGACAAGAGACCCAGTACTTC	CSAQISPGQETQYF
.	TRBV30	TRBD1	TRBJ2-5	TGTGCCTGGAGTGAAGGGACAGGGATTGGGACCCAGTACTTC	CAWSEGTGIGTQYF
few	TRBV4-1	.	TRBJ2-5	TGCGCCAGCAGCCAAGTTCTAAACCAAGAGACCCAGTACTTC	CASSQVLNQETQYF
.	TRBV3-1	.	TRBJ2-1	TGTGCCAGCAGCCAAGGCGTTAGGGGCTATGAGCAGTTCTTC	CASSQGVRGYEQFF
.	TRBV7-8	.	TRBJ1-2	TGTGCCAGCAGCGACCAAGTTAACTATGGCTACACCTTC	CASSDQVNYGYTF
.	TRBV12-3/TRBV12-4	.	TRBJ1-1	TGTGCCAGCAGTACACCGGGAATTAACACTGAAGCTTTCTTT	CASSTPGINTEAFF
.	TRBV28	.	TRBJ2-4	TGTGCCAGCAGTCTGGGGCCTGTTTATAGGGGTTCAACGTACTTC	CASSLGPVYRGSTYF
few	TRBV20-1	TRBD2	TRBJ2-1	TGCAGTGCTACTAGCGGGAGGGCCTATCGGGAGCAGTTCTTC	CSATSGRAYREQFF
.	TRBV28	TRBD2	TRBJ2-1	TGTGCCAGCGGCGGGAGCTCCTACAATGAGCAGTTCTTC	CASGGSSYNEQFF
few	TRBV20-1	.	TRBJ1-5	TGCAGTGCTAGGGGGGGGTTTCGGGGGCTGGGGCAGCCCCAGCATTTT	CSARGGFRGLGQPQHF
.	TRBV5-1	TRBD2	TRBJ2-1	TGCGCCAGCAGCTCCAAGAACTCCCCTAGCGGATCCTACAATGAGCAGTTCTTC	CASSSKNSPSGSYNEQFF
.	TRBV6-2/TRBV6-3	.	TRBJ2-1	TGTGCCAGCACTACGTACGGGGGCAATGAGCAGTTCTTC	CASTTYGGNEQFF
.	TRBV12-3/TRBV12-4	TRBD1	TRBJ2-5	TGTGCCAGCATTTTGTGGCAGGGGGCAGAGACCCAGTACTTC	CASILWQGAETQYF
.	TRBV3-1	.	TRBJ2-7	TGTGCCAGCAGTTTCGGGGTTACCGAGCAGTACTTC	CASSFGVTEQYF
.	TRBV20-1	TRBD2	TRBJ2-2	TGCAGTGTCTCTAGCGGGTGGAACACCGGGGAGCTGTTTTTT	CSVSSGWNTGELFF
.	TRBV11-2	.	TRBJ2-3	TGTGCCAGCAGCTCTTGGGACTCGAACGAGGGTACGCAGTATTTT	CASSSWDSNEGTQYF
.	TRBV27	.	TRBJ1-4	TGTGCCAGCAGCTTCGGACAGCCGGGGAAGGAAAAACTGTTTTTT	CASSFGQPGKEKLFF
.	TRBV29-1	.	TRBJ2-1	TGCAGCGTTGACTCTGATTCCAATGAGCAGTTCTTC	CSVDSDSNEQFF
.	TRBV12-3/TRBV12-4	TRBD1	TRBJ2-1	TGTGCCAGCATCCCTTGGACAGGGCTCGGGCAGTTCTTC	CASIPWTGLGQFF